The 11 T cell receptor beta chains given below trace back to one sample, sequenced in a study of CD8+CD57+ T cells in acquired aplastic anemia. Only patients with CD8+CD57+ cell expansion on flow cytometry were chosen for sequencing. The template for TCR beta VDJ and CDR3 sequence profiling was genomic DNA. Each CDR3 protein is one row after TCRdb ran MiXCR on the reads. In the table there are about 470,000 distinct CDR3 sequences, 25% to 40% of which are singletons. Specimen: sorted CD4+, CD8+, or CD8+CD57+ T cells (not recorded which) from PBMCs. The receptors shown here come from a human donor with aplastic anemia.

For the CDR3, the DNA is TGCAGTGCTAGATGGGGGACTAGCGGGAGAGATGAGCAGTTCTTC. Protein sequence: CSARWGTSGRDEQFF. This chain connects TRBV20-1 to TRBJ2-1, with 14 bases identical to TRBD2. The CDR3 covers 15 residues. Losses at the gene ends were 2 bases for V and 8 bases for J; bases not matched to a gene: 5. Germline V gene data show CDR1 as DFQATT and CDR2 as SNEGSKA (reference sequence).

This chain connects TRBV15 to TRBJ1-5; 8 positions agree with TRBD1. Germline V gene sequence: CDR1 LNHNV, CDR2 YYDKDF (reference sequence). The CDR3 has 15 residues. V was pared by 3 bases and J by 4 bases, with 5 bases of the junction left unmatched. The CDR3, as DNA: TGTGCCACCAGCAGTAGGACAGGGCTGAATCAGCCCCAGCATTTT. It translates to CATSSRTGLNQPQHF.

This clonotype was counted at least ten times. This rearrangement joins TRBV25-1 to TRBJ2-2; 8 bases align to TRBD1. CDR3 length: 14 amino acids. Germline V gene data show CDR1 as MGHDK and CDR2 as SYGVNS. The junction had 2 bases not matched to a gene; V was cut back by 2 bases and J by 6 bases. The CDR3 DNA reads TGTGCCAGCAGTGAACAGGACAGGGCCGGGGAGCTGTTTTTT. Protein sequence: CASSEQDRAGELFF. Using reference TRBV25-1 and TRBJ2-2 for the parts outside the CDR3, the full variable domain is EADIYQTPRYLVIGTGKKITLECSQTMGHDKMYWYQQDPGMELHLIHYSYGVNSTEKGDLSSESTVSRIRTEHFPLTLESARPSHTSQYLCASSEQDRAGELFFGEGSRLTVL.

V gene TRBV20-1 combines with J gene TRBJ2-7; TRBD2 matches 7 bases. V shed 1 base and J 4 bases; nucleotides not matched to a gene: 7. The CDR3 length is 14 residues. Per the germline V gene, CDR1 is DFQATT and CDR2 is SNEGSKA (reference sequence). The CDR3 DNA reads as TGCAGTGCTAGAGTGGGGGGAGGGCCATACGAGCAGTACTTC. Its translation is CSARVGGGPYEQYF.

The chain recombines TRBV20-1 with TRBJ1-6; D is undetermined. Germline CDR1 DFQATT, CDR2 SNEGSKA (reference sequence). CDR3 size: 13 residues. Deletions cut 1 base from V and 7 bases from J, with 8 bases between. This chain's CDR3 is CSARVNQNSPLHF. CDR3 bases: TGCAGTGCTAGAGTTAACCAAAATTCACCCCTCCACTTT.

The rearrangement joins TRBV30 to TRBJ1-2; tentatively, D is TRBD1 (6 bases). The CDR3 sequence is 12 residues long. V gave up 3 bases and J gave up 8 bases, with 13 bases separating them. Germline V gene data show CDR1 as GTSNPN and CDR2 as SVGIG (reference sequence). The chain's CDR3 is CAWRPRTAGYTF. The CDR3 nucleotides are TGTGCCTGGAGGCCGAGGACAGCCGGCTACACCTTC. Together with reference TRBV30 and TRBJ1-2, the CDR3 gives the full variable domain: SQTIHQWPATLVQPVGSPLSLECTVEGTSNPNLYWYRQAAGRGLQLLFYSVGIGQISSEVPQNLSASRPQDRQFILSSKKLLLSDSGFYLCAWRPRTAGYTFGSGTRLTVV.

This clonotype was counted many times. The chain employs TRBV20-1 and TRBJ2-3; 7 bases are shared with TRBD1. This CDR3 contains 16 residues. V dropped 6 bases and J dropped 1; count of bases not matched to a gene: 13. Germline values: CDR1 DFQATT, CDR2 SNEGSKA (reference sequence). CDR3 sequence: CSADGQASYRTDTQYF. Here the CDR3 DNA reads TGCAGTGCGGACGGACAGGCCTCATACCGCACAGATACGCAGTATTTT.

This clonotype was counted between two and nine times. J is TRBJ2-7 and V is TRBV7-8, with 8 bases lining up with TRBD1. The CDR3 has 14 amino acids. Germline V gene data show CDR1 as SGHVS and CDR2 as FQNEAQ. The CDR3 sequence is CHSDTGTGLYEQYF. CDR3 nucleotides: TGTCACAGTGATACCGGGACAGGACTCTACGAGCAGTACTTC.

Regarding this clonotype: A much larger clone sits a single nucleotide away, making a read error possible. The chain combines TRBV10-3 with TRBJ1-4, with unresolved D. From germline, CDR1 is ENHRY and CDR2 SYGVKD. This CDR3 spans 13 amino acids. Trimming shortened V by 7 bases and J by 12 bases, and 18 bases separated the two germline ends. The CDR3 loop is CAITGGPGEELFF. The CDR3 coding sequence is TGTGCCATCACCGGAGGCCCTGGGGAAGAACTGTTTTTT.

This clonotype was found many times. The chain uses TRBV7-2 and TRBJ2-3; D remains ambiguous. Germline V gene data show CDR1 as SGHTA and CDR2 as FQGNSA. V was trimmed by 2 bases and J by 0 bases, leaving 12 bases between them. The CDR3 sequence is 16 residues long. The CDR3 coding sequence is TGTGCCAGCAGCTTAAGAGGTCCTTCTAGCACAGATACGCAGTATTTT. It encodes CASSLRGPSSTDTQYF. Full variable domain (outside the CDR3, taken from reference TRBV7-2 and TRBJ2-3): GAGVSQSPSNKVTEKGKDVELRCDPISGHTALYWYRQSLGQGLEFLIYFQGNSAPDKSGLPSDRFSAERTGGSVSTLTIQRTQQEDSAVYLCASSLRGPSSTDTQYFGPGTRLTVL.

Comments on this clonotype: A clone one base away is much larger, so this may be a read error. CDR3 amino acids: CASCQSGESEKLFF. The CDR3 nucleotides read TGTGCCAGTTGTCAGTCAGGGGAAAGTGAAAAACTGTTTTTT. This chain uses TRBV19 with TRBJ1-4; perhaps TRBD1 as D (6 bases). The CDR3 is 14 residues long. V was cut by 8 bases and J by 7 bases, with 17 bases left in between. Looked up from germline, CDR1 is LNHDA and CDR2 is SQIVND (reference sequence).